This T cell receptor beta chain was found in a study of T cell changes during pregnancy in multiple sclerosis. Sequencing used immunoSEQ multiplex PCR; TCRdb keeps in-frame clones, though not all of them. The sample holds around 72,000 clones, around 91% seen once. Specimen: peripheral blood, collected in the third trimester of pregnancy. The clonotype originates from a female donor in good health, enrolled as a control in a pregnancy study.

In nucleotides, the CDR3 is TGTGCCAGCGGCTTAGAGGGAATAGCTTTCTTT. Residues: CASGLEGIAFF. The chain couples TRBV6-5 to TRBJ1-1; no clear D. There are 11 residues in the CDR3. The V gene lost 8 bases and the J gene lost 10 bases, with 14 bases spanning the gap. Germline-derived CDR1 and CDR2 are MNHEY and SVGAGI.